This TCR beta chain was sequenced during a study of cytomegalovirus exposure and HLA in healthy donors. Study conclusions and caveats: The authors assumed roughly uniform sequencing depth across donors for presence/absence analyses. Some public TCRs appeared in many individuals, while most sequences were rare.

The PCR ran on 60 Vbeta and 13 Jbeta primers. TCRdb's table, derived via immunoSEQ multiplex PCR, lists solely in-frame clones and lacks some. The sample yields about 190,000 clones, 70% to 75% seen once. Only a few counts were recorded for this clone. Its matching antigen is unknown. CDR1 SGHVS and CDR2 FQNEAQ come from the germline V gene. CDR3 length equals 16 residues. V lost 1 base and J 2 bases, leaving 15 bases between the germline ends. Sequenced material: PBMCs. The sequence came from a woman between 25 and 40 years old in good health and CMV-seropositive. The chain employs TRBV7-8 and TRBJ2-7; tentatively, D is TRBD2 (7 bases). The CDR3 is CASSLDGGARPYEQYF. CDR3 coding DNA: TGTGCCAGCAGCTTAGATGGGGGGGCGCGTCCCTACGAGCAGTACTTC.